These 18 T cell receptor beta chains originate from one sample sequenced in a study of spatial heterogeneity in lung cancer (dated 2019 in TCRdb). On the study overall, not on this receptor specifically: A correlation was observed between the number of expanded intratumoral alpha and beta TCRs and the tumor nonsynonymous mutation count.

The method was 5' RACE. The sample was run on a NextSeq 500. The public reads were reprocessed in TCRdb via fastp at Q25 and MiXCR, keeping in-frame beta chains. Rows with a matching CDR3 protein are joined into one entry that keeps the most common DNA and genes. The sample table holds about 3,300 distinct CDR3 sequences, of which about a sixth were seen once. The ten largest account for roughly 6.4% of the sample. The sample's time point label, in plain terms: sample taken at primary tumor resection. No antigen is known for these receptors. The source was lung tumor tissue, collected at surgery. These receptors all come from a male donor with early-stage non-small cell lung cancer.

This clonotype qualifies as medium-sized (0.01 to 0.1%). The V and J genes are TRBV27 and TRBJ2-7; 9 positions agree with TRBD1. The length of the CDR3 is 17 residues. V dropped 3 bases and J dropped 6; count of bases not matched to a gene: 15. Germline values: CDR1 MNHEY, CDR2 SMNVEV (reference sequence). The CDR3 loop is CASSFIGTGPPLSEQYF. The DNA of the CDR3 is TGTGCCAGCAGTTTCATTGGGACAGGGCCACCTTTGAGCGAGCAGTACTTC.

The V gene is TRBV30, the J gene TRBJ2-5; D unresolved. Trimming pared 0 bases from V and 3 bases from J, leaving 8 bases between. CDR1 is GTSNPN and CDR2 is SVGIG in the germline V gene (reference sequence). The CDR3 is 13 residues long. As DNA, the CDR3 is TGTGCCTGGAGTGTAGGGAAGGAAGAGACCCAGTACTTC. Translation: CAWSVGKEETQYF.

This clonotype counts as large. V is TRBV7-3 and J is TRBJ2-5; TRBD2 agrees at 9 bases. V lost 6 bases to trimming and J lost 5 bases; unmatched junction nucleotides: 7. From germline, CDR1 is SGHTA and CDR2 FQGTGA. CDR3 length equals 14 residues. CDR3 amino acids: CASSRSGSRETQYF. The CDR3 nucleotides read TGTGCCAGCAGTCGTAGCGGGAGTCGGGAGACCCAGTACTTC. The full variable domain, its missing parts supplied by reference TRBV7-3 and TRBJ2-5, is GAGVSQTPSNKVTEKGKYVELRCDPISGHTALYWYRQSLGQGPEFLIYFQGTGAADDSGLPNDRFFAVRPEGSVSTLKIQRTERGDSAVYLCASSRSGSRETQYFGPGTRLLVL.

This clonotype is labeled medium-sized. The V and J genes are TRBV14 and TRBJ2-1; the D is unclear. Germline CDR1 is SGHDN and CDR2 is FVKESK. The CDR3 totals 12 residues. Between the trimmed V and J ends, which lost 0 bases and 8 bases, there was a span of 5 bases. This CDR3 reads CASSQDRYEQFF. CDR3 DNA: TGTGCCAGCAGCCAAGATCGGTATGAGCAGTTCTTC.

This clonotype is termed medium-sized. The rearrangement uses TRBV7-9 and TRBJ2-1, with 10 bases lining up with TRBD2. The V and J ends lost 7 bases and 9 bases, in that order; junction bases with no gene match: 12. CDR1 is SEHNR, CDR2 FQNEAQ, per germline (reference sequence). The CDR3 loop spans 15 amino acids. The CDR3 is CASTPPAGGRGEQFF. The CDR3 nucleotides read TGTGCCAGCACCCCTCCAGCGGGAGGGCGCGGTGAGCAGTTCTTC.

By frequency in the sample, this clonotype is medium-sized. The rearrangement joins TRBV11-2 to TRBJ2-3; unclear D gene. V lost 3 bases and J lost 2, with 12 bases in between. CDR1 and CDR2 (germline): SGHAT, FQNNGV. The CDR3 has 15 residues. This CDR3 is CASSLRFGFTDTQYF. CDR3 coding DNA: TGTGCCAGCAGCTTGCGGTTCGGCTTCACAGATACGCAGTATTTT.

This clonotype is medium-sized by share. The chain uses TRBV3-1 and TRBJ2-7; no clear D gene. The CDR3 runs 13 residues. Trimming shortened V by 4 bases and J by 5 bases, and 12 bases separated the two germline ends. Germline assignment: CDR1 LGHDT and CDR2 YNNKEL (reference sequence). Here the CDR3 reads CASSPRPPHEQYF. CDR3 DNA sequence: TGTGCCAGCAGCCCTCGGCCGCCCCACGAGCAGTACTTC.

The V and J genes are TRBV6-5 and TRBJ2-5; 12 positions agree with TRBD2. CDR1 MNHEY and CDR2 SVGAGI come from the germline V gene. This CDR3 spans 16 amino acids. V lost 6 bases to trimming and J lost 5 bases; unmatched junction nucleotides: 10. The CDR3 DNA follows: TGTGCCAGCAGAAAAGGAGGACTAGCGGGGCGGGAGACCCAGTACTTC. Translating gives CASRKGGLAGRETQYF.

This rearrangement joins TRBV14 to TRBJ2-7, with D perhaps given as TRBD1 or TRBD2 (6 bases each). Trimming left V 1 base short and J 6 bases short, with 13 bases between. The germline CDR1 and CDR2 sequences are SGHDN and FVKESK. This CDR3 is built from 14 residues. Here the CDR3 DNA reads TGTGCCAGCAGCCAAGTAGGGGGACTGACCGAGCAGTACTTC. Protein sequence: CASSQVGGLTEQYF.

Regarding this clonotype: At one boundary the junction diverges from the germline segment, which might be a read error. The chain recombines TRBV7-6 with TRBJ1-4; no firm D call. Per germline, CDR1 SGHVS and CDR2 FNYEAQ. The CDR3 is 14 amino acids. The CDR3 DNA reads as TGTGCCAGCAGCTTATTCAGTAGACATGAAAAACTGTCTTTT. This gives the protein CASSLFSRHEKLSF.

The chain combines TRBV6-2 or TRBV6-3 with TRBJ2-5; D uncertain. Trimming shortened V by 0 bases and J by 6 bases, and 5 bases separated the two germline ends. CDR1 and CDR2 (germline): MNHEY, SVGEGT. The CDR3 has 12 residues. Here the CDR3 DNA reads TGTGCCAGCAGTTACTCCGACCAGACCCAGTACTTC. Translation: CASSYSDQTQYF.

V and J are TRBV18 and TRBJ2-2; 8 bases map to TRBD1. Germline V lookup: CDR1 KGHSH, CDR2 LQKENI. V shed 1 base and J 4 bases; nucleotides not matched to a gene: 5. The CDR3 is 16 amino acids. The CDR3 DNA is TGTGCCAGCTCACCACACCCGGGACAGGCCACCGGGGAGCTGTTTTTT. Residues: CASSPHPGQATGELFF.

By share, this clonotype counts as large. The V gene is TRBV27, the J gene TRBJ1-2, with 7 nucleotides matching TRBD1. Trimming at V came to 5 bases and at J to 2 bases, leaving 5 bases not matched to a gene. Germline V gene sequence: CDR1 MNHEY, CDR2 SMNVEV (reference sequence). The length of the CDR3 is 14 residues. The CDR3 reads CASSITGANYGYTF. DNA of the CDR3: TGTGCCAGCAGTATAACAGGGGCCAACTATGGCTACACCTTC.

This clonotype was found a few times. The V and J genes are TRBV20-1 and TRBJ2-7; 7 bases are shared with TRBD2. Unmatched junction bases numbered 16, after V lost 0 bases and J lost 2 bases. CDR1 is DFQATT and CDR2 is SNEGSKA in the germline V gene (reference sequence). This CDR3 region has 18 residues. The CDR3 sequence: CSARENSGSTSWTYEQYF. CDR3 coding DNA: TGCAGTGCTAGAGAGAATTCCGGTTCGACTAGCTGGACCTACGAGCAGTACTTC.

This clonotype was seen a handful of times. The chain links TRBV9 to TRBJ2-2; perhaps TRBD1 as D (6 bases). Germline CDR1 and CDR2: SGDLS and YYNGEE. CDR3 length: 13 residues. V shed 6 bases and J shed 1 base, with 7 bases lying between them. This CDR3 reads CASKQGNTGELFF. CDR3 nucleotides: TGTGCCAGCAAACAGGGGAACACCGGGGAGCTGTTTTTT.

This chain links TRBV2 with TRBJ2-5, with D maybe TRBD1 (6 bases). Trimming took off 8 bases at V and 7 bases at J, with 17 bases between the two ends. The CDR3 covers 13 residues. The germline V gene has CDR1 SNHLY and CDR2 FYNNEI. CDR3 protein: CASLPVSRGTQYF. The CDR3 bases are TGTGCCAGCCTACCGGTCTCCAGGGGGACCCAGTACTTC.

The CDR3 region is CASSRQGEFSEAFF. As DNA, the CDR3 is TGTGCCAGCAGCCGACAGGGGGAATTCTCTGAAGCTTTCTTT. This sequence joins TRBV12-3 or TRBV12-4 and TRBJ1-1; the match to TRBD1 covers 9 bases. The trim removed 6 bases at V and 6 bases at J, leaving 8 bases unmatched. The CDR3 has 14 amino acids.

This clonotype is categorized as medium-sized. The chain links TRBV20-1 to TRBJ2-5, with D hard to call. Between the trimmed V and J ends, which lost 6 bases and 5 bases, there was a span of 16 bases. Germline V lookup: CDR1 DFQATT, CDR2 SNEGSKA (reference sequence). This CDR3 is 13 amino acids long. The CDR3 coding sequence is TGCAGTGCCATGCTAGGGTTCGAGGAGACCCAGTACTTC. Translation: CSAMLGFEETQYF.